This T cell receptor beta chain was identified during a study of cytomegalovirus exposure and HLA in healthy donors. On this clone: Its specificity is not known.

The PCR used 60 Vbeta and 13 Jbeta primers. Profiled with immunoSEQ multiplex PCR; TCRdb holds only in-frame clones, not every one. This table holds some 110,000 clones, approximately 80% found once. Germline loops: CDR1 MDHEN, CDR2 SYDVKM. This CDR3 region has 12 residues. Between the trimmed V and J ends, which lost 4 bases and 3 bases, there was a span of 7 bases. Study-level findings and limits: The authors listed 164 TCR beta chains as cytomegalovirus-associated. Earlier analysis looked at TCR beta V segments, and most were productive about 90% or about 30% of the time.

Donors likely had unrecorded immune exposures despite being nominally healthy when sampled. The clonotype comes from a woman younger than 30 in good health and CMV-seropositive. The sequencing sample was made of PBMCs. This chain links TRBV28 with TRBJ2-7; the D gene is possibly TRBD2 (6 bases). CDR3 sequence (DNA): TGTGCCAGCAGTTACGGGAGCTACGAGCAGTACTTC. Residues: CASSYGSYEQYF.